The 32 T cell receptor beta chains presented below share a single source sample, sequenced in a study of T cell responses to AZD1222 COVID-19 vaccine listed by TCRdb under 2021. This sample's time point label indicates: baseline before first vaccination. The library was generated by the immunoSEQ multiplex PCR assay. Here the immuneACCESS table is served through TCRdb, limited to in-frame sequences with V and J called. Missing clones are a known gap in these copies; in checked studies unresolved V genes cover under half, and the rest lacks a known reason. The sample table records about 120,000 clones; 70% to 90% of these occur just once. 8% to 10% of the sample is taken by the ten largest. The starting material was peripheral blood, obtained on day 0 of AZD1222 vaccination. All receptors derive from an adult in good health.

The V and J genes are TRBV4-2 and TRBJ1-1; unclear D gene. Germline assignment: CDR1 LGHNA and CDR2 YNFKEQ. This CDR3 contains 12 residues. V was pared by 0 bases and J by 8 bases, with 7 bases between. CDR3 sequence reads: CASSQDRDEAFF. The CDR3 DNA reads TGTGCCAGCAGCCAAGACAGAGACGAAGCTTTCTTT.

V usage is TRBV15 and J usage is TRBJ2-3, with D tentatively TRBD2 (6 bases). Per germline, CDR1 LNHNV and CDR2 YYDKDF (reference sequence). V dropped 8 bases and J dropped 5 bases, with 32 bases sitting between them. The length of the CDR3 is 19 residues. The CDR3 DNA reads TGTGCCACCTTATTGTTAATTAGCGGAGGGCCTGTCGAAGAAGATACGCAGTATTTT. Its protein is CATLLLISGGPVEEDTQYF.

This chain links TRBV19 with TRBJ2-1; possible D gene TRBD1, 6 bases. Germline CDR1 LNHDA, CDR2 SQIVND (reference sequence). With 6 bases removed from V and 9 bases from J, the gap between germline ends came to 21 bases. The CDR3 runs 15 residues. The CDR3 spells CASSRARGSSREQFF. The CDR3, as DNA: TGTGCCAGTAGCCGTGCCAGGGGCAGTTCTCGTGAGCAGTTCTTC.

V usage is TRBV5-6 and J usage is TRBJ1-2; D might be TRBD1 (5 bases). The CDR3 sequence is 16 residues long. V gave up 0 bases and J gave up 1 base, with 13 bases separating them. Germline V lookup: CDR1 SGHDT, CDR2 YYEEEE. This CDR3 reads CASSLVGGSLNYGYTF. Written as DNA, the CDR3 is TGTGCCAGCAGCTTGGTTGGGGGTTCCCTTAACTATGGCTACACCTTC.

V and J are TRBV5-1 and TRBJ1-1, with 9 bases lining up with TRBD1. Germline V gives CDR1 SGHRS, CDR2 YFSETQ. CDR3 length equals 16 residues. V shed 2 bases and J 0 bases; nucleotides not matched to a gene: 5. The CDR3 coding sequence is TGCGCCAGCAGCTTCCCGACAGGGGGTCTGAACACTGAAGCTTTCTTT. It yields the protein CASSFPTGGLNTEAFF.

The genes are TRBV19 and TRBJ1-5, with TRBD1 matching over 7 bases. The V segment lost 1 base and the J segment 0 bases; nucleotides outside the gene matches: 3. CDR1 is LNHDA and CDR2 is SQIVND in the germline V gene (reference sequence). The CDR3 spans 16 residues. This chain's CDR3 is CASSIGTGDSNQPQHF. For the CDR3, the DNA is TGTGCCAGTAGTATAGGGACAGGTGATAGCAATCAGCCCCAGCATTTT.

This chain connects TRBV11-2 to TRBJ2-7; no firm D call. The CDR3 extends over 15 amino acids. Germline loops: CDR1 SGHAT, CDR2 FQNNGV. The V gene lost 2 bases and the J gene lost 0 bases, with 11 bases spanning the gap. For the CDR3, the DNA is TGTGCCAGCAGCTTATTAGGCGGTTACTCCTACGAGCAGTACTTC. It yields the protein CASSLLGGYSYEQYF.

The gene calls are TRBV3-1 (or the pseudogene TRBV3-2) and TRBJ1-3; the match to TRBD1 covers 11 bases. J lost 2 bases, V lost 4 bases, and 1 base had no gene match. CDR1 is LGHDT, CDR2 YNNKEL, per germline (reference sequence). The CDR3 is made up of 15 amino acids. The CDR3 DNA follows: TGTGCCAGCAGCCGGGACAGGGGGACTGGAAACACCATATATTTT. Protein product: CASSRDRGTGNTIYF.

The chain combines TRBV28 with TRBJ1-2; D possibly corresponds to TRBD1 (5 bases). The germline V and J ends were trimmed by 0 bases and 1 base, with 6 bases remaining between them. The germline CDR1 and CDR2 sequences are MDHEN and SYDVKM. This CDR3 has 14 amino acids. Here the CDR3 reads CASSLWGGNYGYTF. In nucleotides, the CDR3 is TGTGCCAGCAGTTTATGGGGGGGTAACTATGGCTACACCTTC.

This chain connects TRBV19 to TRBJ2-7; D call uncertain. The CDR3 totals 14 residues. V was cut by 0 bases and J by 7 bases, with 13 bases left in between. Germline V gene lookup returns CDR1 LNHDA and CDR2 SQIVND (reference sequence). DNA of the CDR3: TGTGCCAGTAGTATAGATCTGGCTGCCGGGGAGCAGTACTTC. Amino acids: CASSIDLAAGEQYF.

This clone was observed a single time. CDR3 coding DNA: TGTGCCAGCAGCTTATGGGGAAAGGACTTCGAGGACTACGAGCAGTACTTC. Protein sequence: CASSLWGKDFEDYEQYF. The chain recombines TRBV7-9 with TRBJ2-7; perhaps TRBD2 as D (5 bases). Germline assignment: CDR1 SEHNR and CDR2 FQNEAQ (reference sequence). This CDR3 has 17 amino acids. V was trimmed by 2 bases and J by 3 bases, leaving 20 bases between them.

V and J are TRBV5-4 and TRBJ2-7; D uncertain. Deletions cut 4 bases from V and 6 bases from J, with 11 bases between. CDR1 and CDR2 (germline): SGHNT, YYREEE (reference sequence). The CDR3 consists of 12 residues. DNA for the CDR3: TGTGCCAGCAGCCCCGGAATGCGCGAGCAGTACTTC. This sequence encodes CASSPGMREQYF.

This clone was found a few times. V is TRBV11-3 and J is TRBJ2-1, with 8 bases that match TRBD2. The CDR3 loop spans 15 amino acids. V lost 6 bases and J lost 4; bases outside the gene matches: 8. The germline CDR1 and CDR2 sequences are SGHNT and YENEEA. The CDR3 sequence is CASSRSGSPYNEQFF. DNA of the CDR3: TGTGCCAGCAGTCGAAGCGGGAGCCCATACAATGAGCAGTTCTTC.

This rearrangement joins TRBV7-2 to TRBJ1-5; D is uncertain. From germline, CDR1 is SGHTA and CDR2 FQGNSA. CDR3 length: 13 amino acids. V lost 3 bases to trimming and J lost 4 bases, with 7 bases between them. Here the CDR3 DNA reads TGTGCCAGCAGCTTTGTAGGGAATCAGCCCCAGCATTTT. It translates to CASSFVGNQPQHF.

In this sample, this clone turned up a few times. The gene calls are TRBV6-2 or TRBV6-3 and TRBJ2-3; no reliable D call. The CDR3 loop spans 14 amino acids. CDR1 and CDR2 (germline): MNHEY, SVGEGT. The V gene lost 0 bases and the J gene lost 2 bases, with 6 bases spanning the gap. The CDR3 protein is CASSYSVNTDTQYF. The CDR3 DNA follows: TGTGCCAGCAGTTACTCGGTGAACACAGATACGCAGTATTTT.

This clone was recorded a few times. The genes are TRBV12-5 and TRBJ2-1, with TRBD1 identical over 9 bases. From germline, CDR1 is LGHNT and CDR2 FRNRAP. With 3 bases clipped from V and 9 bases from J, the junction kept 6 bases outside the gene matches. CDR3 length: 14 residues. CDR3 in DNA: TGTGCTAGTGGTTTAACAGGGGGCAAGGGTGAGCAGTTCTTC. Translating gives CASGLTGGKGEQFF.

V gene TRBV29-1 combines with J gene TRBJ2-3; D may be TRBD1 or TRBD2 (5 bases each). The CDR3 runs to 13 residues. Per the germline V gene, CDR1 is SQVTM and CDR2 is ANQGSEA. V was cut by 3 bases and J by 6 bases, with 13 bases left in between. In nucleotides, the CDR3 is TGCAGCGTTGAGGGGACCGTCGAGGATACGCAGTATTTT. This translates into CSVEGTVEDTQYF.

V is TRBV7-9 and J is TRBJ1-5, with 8 positions matching TRBD1. The V segment lost 5 bases and the J segment 0 bases; nucleotides outside the gene matches: 9. This CDR3 has 17 amino acids. Germline V gives CDR1 SEHNR, CDR2 FQNEAQ (reference sequence). The chain's CDR3 is CASSRDRGGFSNQPQHF. CDR3 sequence (DNA): TGTGCCAGCAGCCGCGACAGGGGCGGATTTAGCAATCAGCCCCAGCATTTT. Looking up the rest from reference TRBV7-9 and TRBJ1-5 gives the full variable domain: DTGVSQNPRHKITKRGQNVTFRCDPISEHNRLYWYRQTLGQGPEFLTYFQNEAQLEKSRLLSDRFSAERPKGSFSTLEIQRTEQGDSAMYLCASSRDRGGFSNQPQHFGDGTRLSIL.

This sequence joins TRBV6-2 or TRBV6-3 and TRBJ1-5; TRBD1 aligns across 9 bases. Unmatched junction bases numbered 3, after V lost 6 bases and J lost 6 bases. Germline V gene lookup returns CDR1 MNHEY and CDR2 SVGEGT. The CDR3 contains 13 residues. For the CDR3, the DNA is TGTGCCAGCAGCCCGGACAGGGGTCAGCCCCAGCATTTT. This gives the protein CASSPDRGQPQHF.

This chain connects TRBV6-2 or TRBV6-3 to TRBJ1-2; tentatively, D is TRBD1 (5 bases). The germline gives CDR1 MNHEY, CDR2 SVGEGT. V lost 1 base, J lost 6 bases, and 12 bases lay in between. This CDR3 has 14 residues. CDR3 nucleotide sequence: TGTGCCAGCAGTTACTTAGACAGTCTAGATGGCTACACCTTC. Residues: CASSYLDSLDGYTF.

This clone was seen a handful of times. This chain connects TRBV5-1 to TRBJ1-2; weak D call: TRBD1 (6 bases). CDR3 size: 13 residues. Per the germline V gene, CDR1 is SGHRS and CDR2 is YFSETQ. With 4 bases removed from V and 4 bases from J, the gap between germline ends came to 11 bases. CDR3: CASSADSFYGYTF. CDR3 nucleotides: TGCGCCAGCAGCGCGGACAGTTTCTATGGCTACACCTTC.

In this sample, this clone turned up a few times. The CDR3 DNA sequence: TGTGCCAGTGGGACAGACTATGGCTACACCTTC. Protein product: CASGTDYGYTF. The chain combines TRBV2 with TRBJ1-2; TRBD1 agrees at 7 bases. This CDR3 contains 11 residues. Germline CDR1 and CDR2: SNHLY and FYNNEI. With 9 bases clipped from V and 3 bases from J, the junction kept 1 base outside the gene matches.

This sequence joins TRBV6-5 and TRBJ1-1; 7 positions agree with TRBD1. Losses at the gene ends were 6 bases for V and 4 bases for J; bases not matched to a gene: 8. This CDR3 has 14 residues. Per germline, CDR1 MNHEY and CDR2 SVGAGI. In DNA form, the CDR3 reads TGTGCCAGCAGCCCGACAGGGTTGGCCACTGAAGCTTTCTTT. Its translation is CASSPTGLATEAFF.

The rearrangement joins TRBV14 to TRBJ2-5; D gene ambiguous. The germline gives CDR1 SGHDN, CDR2 FVKESK. V was trimmed by 1 base and J by 4 bases, leaving 10 bases between them. This CDR3 region has 14 residues. Written as DNA, the CDR3 is TGTGCCAGCAGCCAAGTATACGTTGGAGAGACCCAGTACTTC. This gives the protein CASSQVYVGETQYF. Variable domain in full (rest from reference TRBV14 and TRBJ2-5): EAGVTQFPSHSVIEKGQTVTLRCDPISGHDNLYWYRRVMGKEIKFLLHFVKESKQDESGMPNNRFLAERTGGTYSTLKVQPAELEDSGVYFCASSQVYVGETQYFGPGTRLLVL.

V is TRBV30 and J is TRBJ1-2, with D unresolved. The CDR3 spans 16 residues. The V gene lost 3 bases and the J gene lost 0 bases, with 17 bases spanning the gap. Germline CDR1 GTSNPN, CDR2 SVGIG (reference sequence). The CDR3 reads CAWRLGLGTSNYGYTF. DNA of the CDR3: TGTGCCTGGAGACTCGGCCTGGGCACCTCTAACTATGGCTACACCTTC.

The J gene is TRBJ2-3, the V gene TRBV9; 7 bases are a match to TRBD2. The CDR3 has 16 amino acids. CDR1 and CDR2 (germline): SGDLS, YYNGEE. The J segment lost 2 bases and the V segment lost 0 bases, leaving 6 bases of the junction unmatched. The chain's CDR3 is CASSVEQAGYTDTQYF. The CDR3 region has the DNA TGTGCCAGCAGCGTAGAGCAAGCGGGGTACACAGATACGCAGTATTTT.

This clone was detected only once. The rearrangement links TRBV30 to TRBJ1-2; TRBD1 is a possible D gene (5 bases). Germline V lookup: CDR1 GTSNPN, CDR2 SVGIG (reference sequence). Deletions cut 4 bases from V and 7 bases from J, with 22 bases between. CDR3 length: 15 residues. The CDR3 DNA sequence: TGTGCCTGGAATGTACGTGAGGGGCTGTTAGGTGGCTACACCTTC. This encodes CAWNVREGLLGGYTF. Full variable domain (missing parts from reference TRBV30 and TRBJ1-2): SQTIHQWPATLVQPVGSPLSLECTVEGTSNPNLYWYRQAAGRGLQLLFYSVGIGQISSEVPQNLSASRPQDRQFILSSKKLLLSDSGFYLCAWNVREGLLGGYTFGSGTRLTVV.

The chain carries TRBV27 and TRBJ1-1; D remains unclear. Trimming left V 2 bases short and J 0 bases short, with 7 bases between. CDR1 and CDR2 from the germline V gene are MNHEY and SMNVEV (reference sequence). There are 14 residues in the CDR3. The CDR3 DNA sequence: TGTGCCAGCAGTTTAGGGAATTTGAACACTGAAGCTTTCTTT. This encodes CASSLGNLNTEAFF.

This sequence joins TRBV29-1 and TRBJ1-1; D perhaps matches TRBD1 (5 bases). This CDR3 is 12 amino acids long. The germline V and J ends were trimmed by 6 bases and 5 bases, with 13 bases remaining between them. The germline gives CDR1 SQVTM, CDR2 ANQGSEA. CDR3 amino acids: CSVPGERTEAFF. CDR3 bases: TGCAGCGTCCCGGGGGAGAGGACTGAAGCTTTCTTT.

The rearrangement links TRBV6-5 to TRBJ2-3; D ambiguous. Germline CDR1 and CDR2: MNHEY and SVGAGI. The ends were cut back, 2 bases at V and 0 bases at J, with 6 bases in the middle. This CDR3 is 14 amino acids long. CDR3 nucleotides: TGTGCCAGCAGTTACCAGATTAGCACAGATACGCAGTATTTT. Protein sequence: CASSYQISTDTQYF.

This chain links TRBV7-2 with TRBJ1-4; 7 nucleotides align to TRBD1. Germline trimming cut 5 bases from V and 8 bases from J; bases unmatched to any gene: 8. CDR1 is SGHTA, CDR2 FQGNSA, per germline. The CDR3 length is 14 residues. CDR3 coding DNA: TGTGCCAGCAGCCGGGGGGCAGGGGGGGAAAAACTGTTTTTT. Its translation is CASSRGAGGEKLFF.

The chain is built from TRBV15 and TRBJ1-2, with D uncertain. The CDR3 totals 15 residues. Germline V CDR1 and CDR2: LNHNV, YYDKDF (reference sequence). V was pared by 1 base and J by 3 bases, with 12 bases between. In nucleotides, the CDR3 is TGTGCCACCAGCAGAGGACTCACCGCCGACTATGGCTACACCTTC. It is translated as CATSRGLTADYGYTF.